The 28 T cell receptor beta chains below were found in one sample sequenced in a study of cytotoxic CD8 clonotypes in ibrutinib-treated CLL. Only in-frame clones appear in the TCRdb table, and some are missing; sequencing was by immunoSEQ multiplex PCR. Counted here are roughly 70,000 clones, 75% to 95% occurring once; the ten biggest clones make up 3.1%. The sequences come from PBMCs, collected after 12 months of ibrutinib treatment. The receptors stem from a human donor with chronic lymphocytic leukemia.

This clone was recorded once. This rearrangement joins TRBV27 to TRBJ2-4; 9 bases are a match to TRBD2. From germline, CDR1 is MNHEY and CDR2 SMNVEV (reference sequence). The CDR3 is made up of 16 amino acids. The J segment lost 3 bases and the V segment lost 3 bases, leaving 6 bases of the junction unmatched. The DNA of the CDR3 is TGTGCCAGCAGTTTGAGTCCTAGCGGGGTCAAAAACATTCAGTACTTC. Protein product: CASSLSPSGVKNIQYF.

There are a few counts of this clone. The chain carries TRBV2 and TRBJ1-1; no firm D call. The CDR3 totals 12 residues. Per germline, CDR1 SNHLY and CDR2 FYNNEI. The V gene lost 6 bases and the J gene lost 11 bases, with 16 bases spanning the gap. The CDR3 is CASRRDQLRAFF. The CDR3 nucleotides are TGTGCCAGCAGGAGAGATCAATTGCGGGCTTTCTTT.

The count of this clone is one. The CDR3: CASITRGNPLEQYF. The CDR3, as DNA: TGTGCCAGCATCACGAGAGGGAACCCCCTCGAGCAGTACTTC. The chain uses TRBV28 and TRBJ2-7; D is perhaps TRBD2 (5 bases). CDR1 MDHEN and CDR2 SYDVKM come from the germline V gene. V was shortened by 7 bases and J by 6 bases, with 19 bases between the two germline ends. The CDR3 contains 14 residues. Filled out from reference TRBV28 and TRBJ2-7, the complete variable domain reads DVKVTQSSRYLVKRTGEKVFLECVQDMDHENMFWYRQDPGLGLRLIYFSYDVKMKEKGDIPEGYSVSREKKERFSLILESASTNQTSMYLCASITRGNPLEQYFGPGTRLTVT.

The chain has TRBV5-6 and TRBJ1-1; D not resolved. CDR3 length: 13 amino acids. The germline V and J ends were trimmed by 3 bases and 0 bases, with 6 bases remaining between them. Germline assignment: CDR1 SGHDT and CDR2 YYEEEE. CDR3 nucleotide sequence: TGTGCCAGCAGCTCAGACTTGAACACTGAAGCTTTCTTT. It specifies CASSSDLNTEAFF.

V is TRBV18 and J is TRBJ1-1, with 7 bases aligning to TRBD1. The CDR3 is made up of 12 amino acids. V gave up 6 bases and J gave up 13 bases; unmatched junction bases: 11. CDR1 is KGHSH and CDR2 is LQKENI in the germline V gene. The CDR3 spells CASSTTGHMDFF. The CDR3 DNA reads as TGTGCCAGCTCGACGACAGGGCATATGGATTTCTTT.

The gene calls are TRBV19 and TRBJ1-4, with D unresolved. V gave up 6 bases and J gave up 8 bases, with 13 bases separating them. The germline gives CDR1 LNHDA, CDR2 SQIVND (reference sequence). The CDR3 length is 13 residues. The CDR3 bases are TGTGCCAGTAGGGCTTGGGGTGCCGAAAAACTGTTTTTT. It specifies CASRAWGAEKLFF.

The CDR3: CASSQDPGTAGNTIYF. In nucleotides, the CDR3 is TGCGCCAGCAGCCAAGACCCCGGGACAGCGGGAAACACCATATATTTT. V and J are TRBV4-1 and TRBJ1-3, with 7 bases that match TRBD1. The CDR3 runs to 16 residues. The junction had 6 bases not matched to a gene; V was cut back by 0 bases and J by 4 bases. Germline V CDR1 and CDR2: MGHRA, YSYEKL.

The V gene is TRBV6-7, the J gene TRBJ2-7; D possibly corresponds to TRBD1 (6 bases). TRBV6-7 is an open reading frame, and its role is uncertain. This CDR3 has 16 residues. V gave up 4 bases and J gave up 0 bases, with 16 bases separating them. The CDR3 region has the DNA TGTGCCAGCAGTTGCCCCGACAGGTACAGCTCCTACGAGCAGTACTTC. It is translated as CASSCPDRYSSYEQYF.

The sample holds one count of this clone. V and J are TRBV25-1 and TRBJ2-1, with TRBD1 as a possible D gene (6 bases). Germline V lookup: CDR1 MGHDK, CDR2 SYGVNS. The CDR3 has 16 amino acids. Trimming shortened V by 3 bases and J by 9 bases, and 21 bases separated the two germline ends. CDR3 coding DNA: TGTGCCAGCAGTGAGTCCCGGGACACTTGGCGGGCTGAGCAGTTCTTC. Protein sequence: CASSESRDTWRAEQFF.

This chain uses TRBV11-2 with TRBJ2-7; 12 bases fit TRBD2. CDR3 length: 16 amino acids. J gave up 7 bases and V 4 bases, and 11 bases lay outside the gene matches. Germline V gene lookup returns CDR1 SGHAT and CDR2 FQNNGV. The CDR3 protein is CASSSTRTSGTSEQYF. CDR3 nucleotide sequence: TGTGCCAGCAGCTCCACCCGGACTAGCGGGACGAGTGAGCAGTACTTC.

V gene TRBV30 combines with J gene TRBJ2-7; D may be TRBD2 (6 bases). The CDR3 sequence is 14 residues long. Germline V gene lookup returns CDR1 GTSNPN and CDR2 SVGIG (reference sequence). The germline V and J ends were trimmed by 4 bases and 5 bases, with 18 bases remaining between them. The CDR3 here is CAWTAGIPGDEQYF. The CDR3 DNA reads as TGTGCCTGGACAGCCGGGATACCGGGGGACGAGCAGTACTTC.

This chain connects TRBV6-5 to TRBJ1-4, with TRBD1 matching 8 bases. Trimming took 6 bases from V and 6 from J; bases not matched to a gene: 9. The CDR3 extends over 15 amino acids. Germline V gives CDR1 MNHEY, CDR2 SVGAGI. This CDR3 is CASRDQGARDEKLFF. The CDR3 DNA sequence: TGTGCCAGCAGGGACCAGGGGGCGCGTGATGAAAAACTGTTTTTT.

The rearrangement uses TRBV28 and TRBJ2-1; D might be TRBD1 (5 bases). V shed 2 bases and J shed 7 bases, with 6 bases lying between them. The germline V gene has CDR1 MDHEN and CDR2 SYDVKM. This CDR3 is built from 12 residues. Here the CDR3 reads CASSLQGNEQFF. Written as DNA, the CDR3 is TGTGCCAGCAGTTTACAGGGAAATGAGCAGTTCTTC.

The rearrangement uses TRBV7-9 and TRBJ1-4; no firm D call. Per germline, CDR1 SEHNR and CDR2 FQNEAQ (reference sequence). The CDR3 loop spans 14 amino acids. Trimming left V 11 bases short and J 0 bases short, with 13 bases between. CDR3 amino acids: CAGRPWATNEKLFF. The CDR3 DNA is TGTGCCGGGCGCCCTTGGGCAACTAATGAAAAACTGTTTTTT.

V gene TRBV19 combines with J gene TRBJ2-1; 9 positions agree with TRBD2. The trim removed 6 bases at V and 0 bases at J, leaving 6 bases unmatched. CDR3 length: 16 amino acids. The V gene's germline CDR1 is LNHDA and CDR2 SQIVND (reference sequence). As DNA, the CDR3 is TGTGCCAGTAGCACCCTTAGCGGGAGCTCCTACAATGAGCAGTTCTTC. Amino acid sequence: CASSTLSGSSYNEQFF.

The rearrangement links TRBV30 to TRBJ2-3, with TRBD2 matching 7 bases. The CDR3 has 15 residues. Per the germline V gene, CDR1 is GTSNPN and CDR2 is SVGIG (reference sequence). Losses at the gene ends were 1 base for V and 0 bases for J; bases not matched to a gene: 4. CDR3 nucleotide sequence: TGTGCCTGGAGTGAACTAGCGTCTAGCACAGATACGCAGTATTTT. This sequence encodes CAWSELASSTDTQYF.

This clone was picked up a small number of times. The rearrangement links TRBV5-1 to TRBJ2-5, with 11 bases matching TRBD2. V gave up 4 bases and J gave up 4 bases; unmatched junction bases: 6. CDR3 size: 15 residues. The germline gives CDR1 SGHRS, CDR2 YFSETQ. This chain's CDR3 is CASSLNSGRGETQYF. In DNA form, the CDR3 reads TGCGCCAGCAGCCTGAATAGCGGGAGGGGAGAGACCCAGTACTTC. Together with reference TRBV5-1 and TRBJ2-5, the CDR3 gives the full variable domain: KAGVTQTPRYLIKTRGQQVTLSCSPISGHRSVSWYQQTPGQGLQFLFEYFSETQRNKGNFPGRFSGRQFSNSRSEMNVSTLELGDSALYLCASSLNSGRGETQYFGPGTRLLVL.

The chain carries TRBV29-1 and TRBJ2-7; D is perhaps TRBD1 (5 bases). CDR3 length: 15 residues. Germline CDR1 and CDR2: SQVTM and ANQGSEA. V gave up 0 bases and J gave up 2 bases, with 14 bases separating them. DNA of the CDR3: TGCAGCGTTGAAGATAGACAGTCGACGGCCTACGAGCAGTACTTC. Translated, it gives CSVEDRQSTAYEQYF.

The chain has TRBV5-5 and TRBJ1-5; tentatively, D is TRBD1 (6 bases). Germline V gives CDR1 SGHKS, CDR2 YYEKEE (reference sequence). Trimming shortened V by 2 bases and J by 4 bases, and 16 bases separated the two germline ends. The CDR3 length is 16 residues. The CDR3 DNA is TGTGCCAGCAGCTTCCGCCGGGGGCGAGAGAATCAGCCCCAGCATTTT. Its translation: CASSFRRGRENQPQHF.

This clone was seen more than once but under ten times. The chain recombines TRBV11-2 with TRBJ1-1; D is uncertain. Trimming removed 4 bases from V and 1 base from J, with 13 bases in between. The CDR3 spans 15 residues. Germline lookup yields CDR1 SGHAT and CDR2 FQNNGV. The CDR3 loop reads CASSSLGGKNTEAFF. The CDR3 DNA follows: TGTGCCAGCAGCTCATTGGGCGGGAAGAACACTGAAGCTTTCTTT.

The chain uses TRBV2 and TRBJ1-1; 8 nucleotides line up with TRBD1. Germline values: CDR1 SNHLY, CDR2 FYNNEI. The trim removed 6 bases at V and 1 base at J, leaving 7 bases unmatched. This CDR3 has 15 residues. The CDR3 DNA sequence: TGTGCCAGCAGCCGCAGGGGGCTACGGAACACTGAAGCTTTCTTT. Amino acids: CASSRRGLRNTEAFF.

The chain couples TRBV11-2 to TRBJ2-7; D unclear. The V gene's germline CDR1 is SGHAT and CDR2 FQNNGV. V lost 4 bases to trimming and J lost 3 bases, with 28 bases between them. The CDR3 is 19 residues long. CDR3 protein: CASSYPRVVGLEPLYEQYF. In nucleotides, the CDR3 is TGTGCCAGCAGCTACCCGCGTGTAGTAGGGCTGGAACCTCTCTACGAGCAGTACTTC.

This clone occurred once. J is TRBJ1-2 and V is TRBV12-5; D is undetermined. The V gene's germline CDR1 is LGHNT and CDR2 FRNRAP. V was cut by 4 bases and J by 8 bases, with 14 bases left in between. The CDR3 sequence is 13 residues long. CDR3 region: CASGSNTPDGYTF. For the CDR3, the DNA is TGTGCTAGTGGTTCAAATACACCGGACGGCTACACCTTC.

The chain uses TRBV6-6 and TRBJ2-2; 7 nucleotides match TRBD1. With V trimmed by 6 bases and J by 0 bases, 7 bases remained unmatched. The CDR3 loop spans 16 amino acids. Germline CDR1 is MNHNY and CDR2 is SVGAGI (reference sequence). The DNA of the CDR3 is TGTGCCAGCAGGAGGGACAGCCAAGCGAACACCGGGGAGCTGTTTTTT. Translated, it gives CASRRDSQANTGELFF.

The chain recombines TRBV7-9 with TRBJ1-4; maybe TRBD1 (5 bases). The CDR3 totals 17 residues. Germline CDR1 is SEHNR and CDR2 is FQNEAQ (reference sequence). Trimming removed 5 bases from V and 0 bases from J, with 16 bases in between. CDR3: CASSPLTRGATNEKLFF. For the CDR3, the DNA is TGTGCCAGCAGCCCCTTAACACGGGGGGCAACTAATGAAAAACTGTTTTTT.

The rearrangement joins TRBV18 to TRBJ1-2, with 9 bases lining up with TRBD1. V was pared by 6 bases and J by 7 bases, with 6 bases of the junction left unmatched. This CDR3 is built from 13 residues. Germline loops: CDR1 KGHSH, CDR2 LQKENI. In nucleotides, the CDR3 is TGTGCCAGCTCGCCGGGACAGGGATTTGGCTACACCTTC. Amino acid sequence: CASSPGQGFGYTF.

The chain has TRBV2 and TRBJ1-4, with D maybe TRBD1 (5 bases). Trimming pared 7 bases from V and 6 bases from J, leaving 12 bases between. The CDR3 has 13 residues. Germline CDR1 and CDR2: SNHLY and FYNNEI. The CDR3 region is CASTWGGDEKLFF. The CDR3, as DNA: TGTGCCAGCACTTGGGGGGGAGATGAAAAACTGTTTTTT.

The V and J genes are TRBV5-1 and TRBJ2-1, with TRBD1 matching over 9 bases. This CDR3 spans 16 amino acids. Germline assignment: CDR1 SGHRS and CDR2 YFSETQ. V was pared by 3 bases and J by 4 bases, with 8 bases of the junction left unmatched. CDR3 sequence reads: CASSWDTGGRYNEQFF. The DNA of the CDR3 is TGCGCCAGCAGCTGGGACACAGGGGGCAGGTACAATGAGCAGTTCTTC.